The 18 T cell receptor beta chains given below trace back to one sample, sequenced in a study of shared clonotypes between healthy human individuals. Some clones are missing from TCRdb's copy, which holds only in-frame ones; the method was immunoSEQ multiplex PCR. The sample shows 1.6 million or so clones, roughly 98.5% of them seen only once. Specimen: naive CD4+ T cells sorted from blood. The subset: CD45RA+ positively selected. The receptors come from a young man in good health.

The CDR3, as DNA: TGTGCCAGCAGTGAAGCGCGGGTCAGAACGTATGGCTACACCTTC. It codes for CASSEARVRTYGYTF. V usage is TRBV2 and J usage is TRBJ1-2; D not certain. Trimming took 0 bases from V and 5 from J, leaving 13 bases between them. The CDR3 loop spans 15 amino acids. Germline-derived CDR1 and CDR2 are SNHLY and FYNNEI.

The CDR3 nucleotides read TGTGCCAGCAGCTTGAGGACAGGGCAGATCGGAAACACCATATATTTT. Protein product: CASSLRTGQIGNTIYF. This chain joins TRBV5-4 and TRBJ1-3; 8 nucleotides align to TRBD1. Germline CDR1 and CDR2: SGHNT and YYREEE (reference sequence). The CDR3 covers 16 residues. V gave up 1 base and J gave up 4 bases; unmatched junction bases: 7.

Regarding this clone: The junction departs from germline at one end; a sequencing error may be responsible. This chain links TRBV7-9 with TRBJ2-7; 7 bases align to TRBD1. This CDR3 comprises 16 residues. Germline V CDR1 and CDR2: SEHNR, FQNEAQ (reference sequence). The CDR3 is CASSSVWLGGSHEQYF. Here the CDR3 DNA reads TGTGCCAGCAGCTCCGTTTGGTTAGGGGGCTCCCACGAGCAGTACTTC. Together with reference TRBV7-9 and TRBJ2-7, the CDR3 gives the full variable domain: DTGVSQNPRHKITKRGQNVTFRCDPISEHNRLYWYRQTLGQGPEFLTYFQNEAQLEKSRLLSDRFSAERPKGSFSTLEIQRTEQGDSAMYLCASSSVWLGGSHEQYFGPGTRLTVT.

The gene calls are TRBV4-1 and TRBJ2-7, with 8 nucleotides matching TRBD1. The CDR3 consists of 15 residues. In germline, CDR1 is MGHRA, CDR2 YSYEKL. J gave up 5 bases and V 1 base, and 7 bases lay outside the gene matches. CDR3 in DNA: TGCGCCAGCAGCCAAGTCAGGACAGGGATCGACGAGCAGTACTTC. Its translation is CASSQVRTGIDEQYF.

The CDR3 sequence: CASTHERAGSYNEQFF. The CDR3, as DNA: TGTGCCAGCACCCATGAACGGGCTGGCTCCTACAATGAGCAGTTCTTC. This chain uses TRBV27 with TRBJ2-1; unclear D gene. The CDR3 covers 16 residues. V lost 7 bases and J 0 bases, leaving 16 bases between the germline ends. Germline V gene sequence: CDR1 MNHEY, CDR2 SMNVEV (reference sequence).

This clone occurred once. The chain recombines TRBV7-2 with TRBJ2-1, with D tentatively TRBD1 or TRBD2 (5 bases each). The CDR3 runs to 12 residues. V lost 5 bases to trimming and J lost 10 bases, with 12 bases between them. Germline V CDR1 and CDR2: SGHTA, FQGNSA. Here the CDR3 reads CASSRDRVEQFF. As DNA, the CDR3 is TGTGCCAGCAGCCGGGACCGGGTAGAGCAGTTCTTC.

The chain couples TRBV28 to TRBJ2-1; 7 nucleotides agree with TRBD2. The V and J ends lost 8 bases and 2 bases, in that order; junction bases with no gene match: 3. CDR3 length: 13 amino acids. Germline CDR1 is MDHEN and CDR2 is SYDVKM. The CDR3 here is CASSGGAYNEQFF. CDR3 DNA sequence: TGTGCCAGCTCTGGGGGGGCCTACAATGAGCAGTTCTTC.

This clone has a single count. The V and J genes are TRBV5-1 and TRBJ2-4, with 12 bases fitting TRBD2. The CDR3 totals 16 residues. Germline trimming cut 0 bases from V and 9 bases from J; bases unmatched to any gene: 7. Per germline, CDR1 SGHRS and CDR2 YFSETQ. The CDR3 is CASSLAASGRASIQYF. DNA of the CDR3: TGCGCCAGCAGCTTGGCTGCTAGCGGGAGGGCCAGCATTCAGTACTTC.

The chain combines TRBV7-9 with TRBJ2-7, with D possibly TRBD1 on 5 matching bases. Between the trimmed V and J ends, which lost 5 bases and 1 base, there was a span of 15 bases. The CDR3 runs 15 residues. Germline loops: CDR1 SEHNR, CDR2 FQNEAQ (reference sequence). Here the CDR3 DNA reads TGTGCCAGCAGCCGCCCGGACATCACGTCCTACGAGCAGTACTTC. Translating it yields CASSRPDITSYEQYF. The complete variable domain, with remaining parts taken from reference TRBV7-9 and TRBJ2-7, reads DTGVSQNPRHKITKRGQNVTFRCDPISEHNRLYWYRQTLGQGPEFLTYFQNEAQLEKSRLLSDRFSAERPKGSFSTLEIQRTEQGDSAMYLCASSRPDITSYEQYFGPGTRLTVT.

This chain joins TRBV5-1 and TRBJ2-5; TRBD1 might be the D (5 bases). Trimming left V 4 bases short and J 3 bases short, with 16 bases between. The CDR3 is 15 amino acids. Germline V gene data show CDR1 as SGHRS and CDR2 as YFSETQ. The CDR3 is CASSPTGRAKETQYF. In nucleotides, the CDR3 is TGCGCCAGCAGCCCTACAGGTCGAGCTAAAGAGACCCAGTACTTC.

With respect to this clone: The junction does not match germline at one end; this may be a read error. V and J are TRBV7-7 and TRBJ2-2; the match to TRBD2 covers 13 bases. This CDR3 has 15 residues. The germline CDR1 and CDR2 sequences are SSHAT and FNYEAQ (reference sequence). The DNA for the CDR3 is TGTGCTAGCAGCTCAAGGACTAGCGGGAGTGGGGAGCTGTTTTTT. It is translated as CASSSRTSGSGELFF.

The chain links TRBV15 to TRBJ2-1, with TRBD2 matching 8 bases. Germline V CDR1 and CDR2: LNHNV, YYDKDF (reference sequence). V lost 8 bases, J lost 7 bases, and 16 bases stayed unmatched. The CDR3 sequence is 16 residues long. The CDR3 DNA is TGTGCCACCGGCCAGGGCCGTTCGGGACTAGGGAATGAGCAGTTCTTC. Its translation is CATGQGRSGLGNEQFF.

The chain joins TRBV27 to TRBJ2-1, with TRBD2 identical over 8 bases. V gave up 8 bases and J gave up 1 base; unmatched junction bases: 19. The CDR3 sequence is 19 residues long. Germline CDR1 and CDR2: MNHEY and SMNVEV (reference sequence). In DNA, the CDR3 is TGTGCCAGCGCGGGGGGCGCGGTCGGGAGGGCCTTTTCCTACAATGAGCAGTTCTTC. Its translation: CASAGGAVGRAFSYNEQFF.

This CDR3 is CASSVLGHDGGYTF. The CDR3 region has the DNA TGTGCCAGCAGCGTACTCGGACACGATGGCGGCTACACCTTC. This rearrangement joins TRBV9 to TRBJ1-2, with a weak D call TRBD1 (5 bases). V was pared by 1 base and J by 8 bases, with 15 bases between. The germline gives CDR1 SGDLS, CDR2 YYNGEE. The CDR3 has 14 amino acids.

The chain employs TRBV7-9 and TRBJ1-2; no reliable D call. Between the trimmed V and J ends, which lost 5 bases and 6 bases, there was a span of 13 bases. CDR1 SEHNR and CDR2 FQNEAQ come from the germline V gene (reference sequence). CDR3 length equals 13 residues. The CDR3 DNA follows: TGTGCCAGCAGCGAGGACGGGCGTAATGGCTACACCTTC. This encodes CASSEDGRNGYTF.

The chain uses TRBV19 and TRBJ1-2, with TRBD1 identical over 9 bases. Per germline, CDR1 LNHDA and CDR2 SQIVND (reference sequence). V dropped 5 bases and J dropped 5; count of bases not matched to a gene: 6. There are 14 residues in the CDR3. Here the CDR3 reads CASSLETGGYGYTF. The CDR3 nucleotides are TGTGCCAGTAGTTTGGAGACAGGGGGATATGGCTACACCTTC.

The CDR3 DNA reads as TGTGCCAGCAGCTTATTGGCTTCCGGGAAGGTTTACGCAGATACGCAGTATTTT. It is translated as CASSLLASGKVYADTQYF. The rearrangement uses TRBV7-2 and TRBJ2-3, with a weak D call TRBD2 (5 bases). This CDR3 contains 18 residues. V was clipped by 2 bases and J by 4 bases, with 22 bases between them. The germline gives CDR1 SGHTA, CDR2 FQGNSA.

The chain has TRBV5-1 and TRBJ2-5; 7 nucleotides line up with TRBD1. There are 17 residues in the CDR3. CDR1 and CDR2 (germline): SGHRS, YFSETQ. V was pared by 3 bases and J by 2 bases, with 13 bases of the junction left unmatched. As DNA, the CDR3 is TGCGCCAGCAGCTCCCTGGTGGCGAGGACAGGACAAGAGACCCAGTACTTC. Its translation: CASSSLVARTGQETQYF.